The 11 T cell receptor beta chains in this list originate from one sample, sequenced in a study of cytotoxic CD8 clonotypes in ibrutinib-treated CLL. This table comes from immunoSEQ multiplex PCR, and its TCRdb copy is limited to in-frame clones, with some not included. The profile covers 150,000 or so clones, with 81% appearing a single time and under 2.5% taken by the ten largest. This specimen was PBMCs, taken after 12 months of ibrutinib treatment. These receptors came from a human donor with chronic lymphocytic leukemia.

The chain has TRBV30 and TRBJ1-6, with TRBD1 matching over 9 bases. The CDR3 runs 14 residues. Germline CDR1 reads GTSNPN; CDR2 reads SVGIG (reference sequence). With V trimmed by 3 bases and J by 10 bases, 7 bases remained unmatched. CDR3 sequence (DNA): TGTGCCTGGAGCATGGGACAGGGACGATCACCCCTCCACTTT. Translated: CAWSMGQGRSPLHF.

This chain uses TRBV6-1 with TRBJ1-2; TRBD1 might be the D (5 bases). Germline CDR1 is MNHNS and CDR2 is SASEGT. V was trimmed by 4 bases and J by 8 bases, leaving 14 bases between them. CDR3 length: 13 amino acids. CDR3 sequence: CASSAGRAGGYTF. The CDR3 DNA reads as TGTGCCAGCAGTGCCGGCAGGGCAGGGGGCTACACCTTC.

This rearrangement joins TRBV15 to TRBJ2-3; 12 bases match TRBD1. The germline V gene has CDR1 LNHNV and CDR2 YYDKDF (reference sequence). With V trimmed by 5 bases and J by 6 bases, 3 bases remained unmatched. The CDR3 has 14 residues. CDR3 bases: TGTGCCACCAGCCGGGACAGGGGGCCTGATACGCAGTATTTT. Translation gives CATSRDRGPDTQYF.

This clone has just a few counts. The chain carries TRBV7-8 and TRBJ2-3; maybe TRBD2 (5 bases). This CDR3 has 13 residues. V shed 1 base and J shed 3 bases, with 5 bases lying between them. CDR1 is SGHVS, CDR2 FQNEAQ, per germline. CDR3 sequence (DNA): TGTGCCAGCAGCTTAGAGCGGACAGATACGCAGTATTTT. Protein product: CASSLERTDTQYF. Full variable domain (missing parts from reference TRBV7-8 and TRBJ2-3): GAGVSQSPRYKVAKRGQDVALRCDPISGHVSLFWYQQALGQGPEFLTYFQNEAQLDKSGLPSDRFFAERPEGSVSTLKIQRTQQEDSAVYLCASSLERTDTQYFGPGTRLTVL.

The J gene is TRBJ2-5, the V gene TRBV9, with D tentatively TRBD1 (5 bases). Trimming stripped 4 bases from V and 4 bases from J, with 14 bases between. The V gene's germline CDR1 is SGDLS and CDR2 YYNGEE. The CDR3 loop spans 14 amino acids. The CDR3 region has the DNA TGTGCCAGCAGCCTGGGGCCGTTGGGAGAGACCCAGTACTTC. This gives the protein CASSLGPLGETQYF.

The CDR3 nucleotides are TGTGCCACCAGTAGCGGAGGGAAGAAGGCTTTCTTT. It is translated as CATSSGGKKAFF. V and J are TRBV19 and TRBJ1-1; D is ambiguous. Trimming took off 10 bases at V and 11 bases at J, with 20 bases between the two ends. CDR3 length equals 12 residues. Germline loops: CDR1 LNHDA, CDR2 SQIVND (reference sequence).

This chain links TRBV5-6 with TRBJ1-2, with 7 bases that match TRBD1. CDR1 is SGHDT, CDR2 YYEEEE, per germline. The CDR3 length is 14 residues. Trimming removed 2 bases from V and 2 bases from J; junction bases left unmatched: 3. CDR3 DNA sequence: TGTGCCAGCAGCTTTGGGACAGCCAACTATGGCTACACCTTC. It is translated as CASSFGTANYGYTF.

This clone was found once. This rearrangement joins TRBV18 to TRBJ1-4, with D unresolved. Trimming removed 5 bases from V and 0 bases from J, with 7 bases in between. CDR1 and CDR2 from the germline V gene are KGHSH and LQKENI. The CDR3 covers 14 residues. Here the CDR3 reads CASSSRATNEKLFF. In nucleotides, the CDR3 is TGTGCCAGCTCAAGTCGAGCAACTAATGAAAAACTGTTTTTT.

The rearrangement joins TRBV7-2 to TRBJ2-3; 8 positions match TRBD1. Per the germline V gene, CDR1 is SGHTA and CDR2 is FQGNSA. V lost 5 bases and J lost 5; bases outside the gene matches: 9. This CDR3 is built from 15 residues. The CDR3: CASSPRDRQGDTQYF. The CDR3, as DNA: TGTGCCAGCAGCCCTCGGGACAGGCAAGGAGATACGCAGTATTTT.

The chain combines TRBV5-6 with TRBJ1-2; D perhaps matches TRBD1 (5 bases). CDR3 length equals 15 residues. The germline V gene encodes CDR1 SGHDT and CDR2 YYEEEE. The germline V and J ends were trimmed by 3 bases and 2 bases, with 14 bases remaining between them. The CDR3 region is CASSSRSRENYGYTF. Here the CDR3 DNA reads TGTGCCAGCAGCTCCCGAAGCAGGGAAAACTATGGCTACACCTTC.

This rearrangement joins TRBV9 to TRBJ2-3, with TRBD2 matching 15 bases. The trim removed 4 bases at V and 3 bases at J, leaving 6 bases unmatched. Germline-derived CDR1 and CDR2 are SGDLS and YYNGEE. The CDR3 spans 17 residues. The CDR3: CASSLRTSGGATDTQYF. CDR3 nucleotide sequence: TGTGCCAGCAGCCTCCGGACTAGCGGGGGGGCTACAGATACGCAGTATTTT.